Included here is one T cell receptor beta chain sequence, with context. Its antigen remains unidentified. Repertoires were generated with immunoSEQ multiplex PCR, while TCRdb's copy carries only in-frame clones and drops some. The data hold 98,000 or so clones, with roughly 86% observed a single time. Germline CDR1 and CDR2: SGHRS and YFSETQ. The CDR3 runs to 12 residues. The V end was cut by 5 bases, the J end by 12 bases, with 15 bases between. This record comes from a study of graft-versus-host responses after intestinal transplantation. Background on the study: All recipients were transplanted with multivisceral, liver-intestinal, or isolated intestinal grafts.

The study, taken as a whole, reports: Recipient marrow harbored GvH clones, some of which surfaced first in ileum or blood. Levels of circulating GvH clones at their peak were associated with early post-transplant HvG declines.

Specimen: PBMCs, collected 255 days after intestinal transplant. The clonotype comes from a human patient who received an intestinal transplant, so some T cells may come from the graft donor. The rearrangement uses TRBV5-1 and TRBJ2-1, with D maybe TRBD2 (5 bases). The DNA for the CDR3 is TGCGCCAGCAGAGGACTGTCCCGGGGGCAGTTCTTC. Translating gives CASRGLSRGQFF.